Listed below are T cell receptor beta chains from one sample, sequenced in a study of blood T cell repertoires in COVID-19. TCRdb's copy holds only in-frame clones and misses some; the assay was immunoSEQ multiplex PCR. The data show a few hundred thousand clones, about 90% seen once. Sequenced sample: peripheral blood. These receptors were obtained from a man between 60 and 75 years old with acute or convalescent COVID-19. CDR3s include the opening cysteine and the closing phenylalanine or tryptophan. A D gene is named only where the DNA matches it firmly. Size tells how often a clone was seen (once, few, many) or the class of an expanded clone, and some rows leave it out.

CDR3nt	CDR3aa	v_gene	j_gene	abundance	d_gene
TGTGCCACCAGCAGGAGGACAGGGGCGGCCTATGGCTACACCTTC	CATSRRTGAAYGYTF	TRBV15	TRBJ1-2	.	TRBD1
TGTGCCAGTAGTGTTGCCGGGACAGGTGATAGGGGTGAGCAGTTCTTC	CASSVAGTGDRGEQFF	TRBV19	TRBJ2-1	.	TRBD1
TGTGCCAGCACTCACCGAGCCGGGGGGTTCGGGGAGCAGTACTTC	CASTHRAGGFGEQYF	TRBV6-5	TRBJ2-7	.	TRBD2
TGTGCCAGCAGCTTGGAGGTGGGAGGGCTCCCCCTCTACAATGAGCAGTTCTTC	CASSLEVGGLPLYNEQFF	TRBV5-6	TRBJ2-1	.	TRBD2
TGTGCCAGCAGTGGAACGGGGGACAGGAGCCTCTACGAGCAGTACTTC	CASSGTGDRSLYEQYF	TRBV6-1	TRBJ2-7	.	TRBD1
TGTGCCAGCAGCAGGGGACTAGCGCGCACCGGGGAGCTGTTTTTT	CASSRGLARTGELFF	TRBV6-5	TRBJ2-2	.	TRBD2
TGTGCCAGCAGTCCCCGGACTTTTAACACCGGGGAGCTGTTTTTT	CASSPRTFNTGELFF	TRBV6-5	TRBJ2-2	.	.
TGTGCCAGCAGCTTAGTGGGGCCTCGAAGCAATCAGCCCCAGCATTTT	CASSLVGPRSNQPQHF	TRBV7-2	TRBJ1-5	.	.
TGCGCCAGCAGCCACTTCTCGGGGTCGGGAATGAACACTGAAGCTTTCTTT	CASSHFSGSGMNTEAFF	TRBV4-1	TRBJ1-1	.	.
TGTGCCAGCAGCGAATCGGGACAGGGAAGTGGCTACACCTTC	CASSESGQGSGYTF	TRBV9	TRBJ1-2	.	TRBD1
TGTGCCAGCAGTCCAAACATGCTCGACTATGGCTACACCTTC	CASSPNMLDYGYTF	TRBV28	TRBJ1-2	few	.
TGTGCCAGCAGACGTACATACAATGAGCAGTTCTTC	CASRRTYNEQFF	TRBV12-3/TRBV12-4	TRBJ2-1	.	.
TGCGCCAGCAGCCAACCTCCGGGGGATACGCAGTATTTT	CASSQPPGDTQYF	TRBV4-3	TRBJ2-3	.	.
TGTGCCAGCAGCTTGGCAGGGCGGGGCTCCTACGAGCAGTACTTC	CASSLAGRGSYEQYF	TRBV5-6	TRBJ2-7	.	.
TGTGCCAGCAGCCCCCTCCGGACTAGCGGTTACAATGAGCAGTTCTTC	CASSPLRTSGYNEQFF	TRBV28	TRBJ2-1	.	TRBD2
TGTGCCAGCAGCCAATACGTGGCCGGGAGGGCGGATGAGCAGTTCTTC	CASSQYVAGRADEQFF	TRBV14	TRBJ2-1	.	TRBD2
TGTGCCAGCAGTAAACGACAGGGAAGCACCGGGGAGCTGTTTTTT	CASSKRQGSTGELFF	TRBV25-1	TRBJ2-2	.	TRBD1
TGTGCCAGCACCTTACCGGCGGGGTTGAACACTGAAGCTTTCTTT	CASTLPAGLNTEAFF	TRBV5-8	TRBJ1-1	.	.
TGCGCCAGCAGCCCGACTAGCCCCTACTCCTACGAGCAGTACTTC	CASSPTSPYSYEQYF	TRBV5-1	TRBJ2-7	once	TRBD2
TGTGCCAGCAGCTGGGGTTGGATAGCGGGAAGGAGGTACGAGCAGTACTTC	CASSWGWIAGRRYEQYF	TRBV5-6	TRBJ2-7	few	TRBD2
TGTGCCAGCAGCTTAAACAGGGGACAGTCACCCCTCCACTTT	CASSLNRGQSPLHF	TRBV7-2	TRBJ1-6	.	TRBD1